This T cell receptor beta chain was observed in a study of cytomegalovirus exposure and HLA in healthy donors. General observations from the study: An ancestry cluster, one associated with Asian ancestry, reportedly showed fewer N-insertions than the 666-donor mean in a later analysis. As a later analysis showed, a missense DCLRE1C variant was linked to trimming of TCR beta V- and J-genes.

Trimming took 0 bases from V and 0 from J; bases not matched to a gene: 4. Germline V lookup: CDR1 SGHAT, CDR2 FQNNGV. CDR3 length: 17 residues. Primers: 60 Vbeta forward and 13 Jbeta reverse. Sequencing was performed with immunoSEQ multiplex PCR; in TCRdb, only in-frame clones are kept and a portion is missing. The sample includes some 120,000 clones. With regard to this clone: Its target is not known. Other DNA sequences in the sample encode the same CDR3.

The V gene is TRBV11-2, the J gene TRBJ1-4, with 7 bases identical to TRBD1. This TCR was recovered from a man aged 18 to 35 in good health and CMV-seronegative. The sample consisted of PBMCs. This CDR3 reads CASSLEGGSATNEKLFF. CDR3 sequence (DNA): TGTGCCAGCAGCTTAGAAGGGGGCTCAGCAACTAATGAAAAACTGTTTTTT.